Listed here is a single TCR beta chain. The data stem from a study of blood T cell repertoires in COVID-19. Original methodology: Amplification of reference gene primers was used by the study to estimate nucleated cell counts. Data came from immunoSEQ multiplex PCR; TCRdb stores just in-frame clones and leaves some out. V and J calls and clone size follow that table, whereas D and trimming were derived from the DNA. Here the sample spans 400,000 to 450,000 clones, 89% being singletons. V dropped 4 bases and J dropped 6; count of bases not matched to a gene: 16. Germline CDR1 is MDHEN and CDR2 is SYDVKM. The CDR3 extends over 18 amino acids.

The sequenced material came from peripheral blood. The chain uses TRBV28 and TRBJ2-2, with 8 bases identical to TRBD2. This TCR derives from a woman between 35 and 50 years old with COVID-19, enrolled during active disease. The CDR3 coding sequence is TGTGCCAGCAGTTCTAACCCGCTCCTCGGGACTAGAGCCGGGGAGCTGTTTTTT. Its translation: CASSSNPLLGTRAGELFF. The whole variable domain, remainder taken from reference TRBV28 and TRBJ2-2, is DVKVTQSSRYLVKRTGEKVFLECVQDMDHENMFWYRQDPGLGLRLIYFSYDVKMKEKGDIPEGYSVSREKKERFSLILESASTNQTSMYLCASSSNPLLGTRAGELFFGEGSRLTVL.